This T cell receptor (beta chain) was recovered during a study of glioma-infiltrating T cells. Study-level findings and limits: CDR3 overlap between tissue and blood was very small. Gliomas, especially low-grade, showed above-expected tissue-blood divergence; non-neoplastic patients showed below.

Germline-derived CDR1 and CDR2 are SQVTM and ANQGSEA. The CDR3 has 13 residues. Notes on this clonotype: Its specificity is unknown. A read error may produce the germline difference seen at one junction end.

The iRepertoire nested amplicon-rescue multiplex PCR amplified TCR alpha and beta CDR3s from RNA. Input was roughly 85-400 ng of tissue mRNA or PBMC total RNA. TCRdb reprocessed the multiplex PCR reads with MiXCR, giving one entry per CDR3 protein. The repertoire holds 90,000 to 110,000 distinct CDR3 sequences, less than 30% seen once, with about 30% in the top ten. The TCR was taken from a human donor with low-grade glioma or glioblastoma, undergoing nonglioma brain surgery, or in good health (not recorded which). The chain employs TRBV29-1 and TRBJ2-7; possible D gene TRBD1, 6 bases. The sequenced sample consisted of glioma tissue, nonneoplastic brain tissue, or PBMCs (not recorded which). The CDR3 DNA is TGCAGCGTTGGGACAGCCTATTCGTACGAGCAGTGCTTC. It codes for CSVGTAYSYEQCF.